Listed here are 30 T cell receptor beta chains from one sample, sequenced in a study of blood T cell repertoires in COVID-19. Data came from immunoSEQ multiplex PCR; TCRdb stores just in-frame clones and leaves some out. The sample shows roughly 50,000 clones, 85% to 90% of them seen only once. Sequenced: peripheral blood. The receptor source for this set is a man aged 60 to 75 with acute or convalescent COVID-19.

The rearrangement links TRBV30 to TRBJ2-7, with 15 bases matching TRBD2. Germline loops: CDR1 GTSNPN, CDR2 SVGIG (reference sequence). V was pared by 6 bases and J by 4 bases, with 1 base of the junction left unmatched. The CDR3 is made up of 13 amino acids. Here the CDR3 reads CACGTSGRYEQYF. The DNA of the CDR3 is TGTGCCTGCGGGACTAGCGGGAGGTACGAGCAGTACTTC.

The V gene is TRBV6-5, the J gene TRBJ1-6; TRBD1 might be the D (5 bases). Trimming removed 5 bases from V and 5 bases from J, with 13 bases in between. The germline V gene has CDR1 MNHEY and CDR2 SVGAGI. CDR3 length equals 15 residues. CDR3 bases: TGTGCCAGCAGTCGTTGGGGCGGGAATAATTCACCCCTCCACTTT. Its protein is CASSRWGGNNSPLHF.

V is TRBV19 and J is TRBJ1-1, with a possible D match to TRBD1 (5 bases). The germline V gene encodes CDR1 LNHDA and CDR2 SQIVND (reference sequence). Trimming left V 4 bases short and J 0 bases short, with 6 bases between. The CDR3 length is 13 residues. This CDR3 is CASSTTVNTEAFF. DNA for the CDR3: TGTGCCAGTAGTACGACAGTGAACACTGAAGCTTTCTTT.

This clone has just a few counts. The chain links TRBV6-6 to TRBJ2-1; weak D call: TRBD1 (5 bases). The germline V gene has CDR1 MNHNY and CDR2 SVGAGI (reference sequence). V was trimmed by 3 bases and J by 4 bases, leaving 10 bases between them. This CDR3 spans 14 amino acids. The CDR3 sequence: CASSYSRVYNEQFF. In DNA form, the CDR3 reads TGTGCCAGCAGTTATTCCAGGGTTTACAATGAGCAGTTCTTC.

This chain joins TRBV3-1 (or the pseudogene TRBV3-2) and TRBJ1-4, with D maybe TRBD1 (6 bases). V was clipped by 1 base and J by 10 bases, with 7 bases between them. The CDR3 loop spans 12 amino acids. Germline values: CDR1 LGHDT, CDR2 YNNKEL (reference sequence). In nucleotides, the CDR3 is TGTGCCAGCAGCCAAGGAGGGGGAAAACTGTTTTTT. It translates to CASSQGGGKLFF.

The rearrangement uses TRBV29-1 and TRBJ1-2; D remains unclear. Germline V gene lookup returns CDR1 SQVTM and CDR2 ANQGSEA. The ends were cut back, 3 bases at V and 7 bases at J, with 9 bases in the middle. The CDR3 has 11 amino acids. The CDR3 here is CSVEAVAGYTF. The CDR3 coding sequence is TGCAGCGTTGAGGCGGTCGCTGGCTACACCTTC. The variable domain in full, with the rest retrieved from reference TRBV29-1 and TRBJ1-2, is SAVISQKPSRDICQRGTSLTIQCQVDSQVTMMFWYRQQPGQSLTLIATANQGSEATYESGFVIDKFPISRPNLTFSTLTVSNMSPEDSSIYLCSVEAVAGYTFGSGTRLTVV.

The chain's CDR3 is CASSPREASDNEQFF. The CDR3, as DNA: TGTGCCAGCTCACCCCGGGAGGCATCTGACAATGAGCAGTTCTTC. V gene TRBV18 combines with J gene TRBJ2-1, with TRBD2 matching over 7 bases. Germline lookup yields CDR1 KGHSH and CDR2 LQKENI. CDR3 length equals 15 residues. The V and J ends lost 3 bases and 5 bases, in that order; junction bases with no gene match: 7.

The rearrangement links TRBV18 to TRBJ2-3; 7 nucleotides match TRBD1. V shed 3 bases, J shed 6 bases, and the junction held 9 bases outside the gene matches. Germline CDR1 and CDR2: KGHSH and LQKENI. CDR3 length: 15 residues. The chain's CDR3 is CASSPKTGRVDTQYF. CDR3 nucleotide sequence: TGTGCCAGCTCACCCAAGACAGGGCGGGTTGATACGCAGTATTTT.

This chain connects TRBV15 to TRBJ2-3; the match to TRBD2 covers 7 bases. Germline CDR1 LNHNV, CDR2 YYDKDF (reference sequence). This CDR3 comprises 19 residues. V was pared by 0 bases and J by 7 bases, with 19 bases of the junction left unmatched. CDR3 DNA sequence: TGTGCCACCAGCAGAGATCCGCAAACCCGAGGACTAGAACAAAATACGCAGTATTTT. It encodes CATSRDPQTRGLEQNTQYF.

This clone was observed a handful of times. For the CDR3, the DNA is TGTGCCAGCAGTTTAGGCGCAGGGTGGGATACGCAGTATTTT. It encodes CASSLGAGWDTQYF. This chain connects TRBV27 to TRBJ2-3; TRBD1 is a possible D gene (5 bases). The CDR3 length is 14 residues. Trimming shortened V by 2 bases and J by 6 bases, and 12 bases separated the two germline ends. Looked up from germline, CDR1 is MNHEY and CDR2 is SMNVEV (reference sequence).

The rearrangement links TRBV6-5 to TRBJ1-4; 8 nucleotides line up with TRBD1. This CDR3 contains 15 residues. Trimming cost V 4 bases and J 2 bases; bases outside gene matches: 3. Germline V gene data show CDR1 as MNHEY and CDR2 as SVGAGI. CDR3 sequence (DNA): TGTGCCAGCAGTTTACAGGGGGTGACTAATGAAAAACTGTTTTTT. Translation: CASSLQGVTNEKLFF.

This chain connects TRBV5-3 to TRBJ2-6; D unresolved. TRBV5-3 is assigned to the ORF class and has an uncertain function. Trimming cost V 5 bases and J 3 bases, with 12 bases left between them. The CDR3 runs 15 residues. CDR3 residues: CARSQTRNGANVLTF. The CDR3 nucleotides are TGTGCCAGAAGTCAGACTCGGAATGGGGCCAACGTCCTGACTTTC.

Details on this clone: A junction end diverges from the germline sequence, so it may reflect a read error. The rearrangement links TRBV2 to TRBJ1-2, with D possibly being TRBD1 (6 bases). This CDR3 region has 11 residues. Germline lookup yields CDR1 SNHLY and CDR2 FYNNEI. CDR3 nucleotide sequence: TGTGCCAGCAGTCTGACAGGCCCCCTCGGGTTC. Encoded protein: CASSLTGPLGF.

This clone was found a few times. The gene calls are TRBV3-1 (or the pseudogene TRBV3-2) and TRBJ1-1; D call uncertain. CDR3 length equals 15 residues. V was shortened by 3 bases and J by 1 base, with 12 bases between the two germline ends. CDR1 LGHDT and CDR2 YNNKEL come from the germline V gene (reference sequence). The CDR3 reads CASSQRRLSNTEAFF. For the CDR3, the DNA is TGTGCCAGCAGCCAGAGGAGGCTCTCGAACACTGAAGCTTTCTTT.

Only a few counts were recorded for this clone. The V gene is TRBV18, the J gene TRBJ1-2; unclear D gene. In germline, CDR1 is KGHSH, CDR2 LQKENI. Trimming pared 3 bases from V and 0 bases from J, leaving 14 bases between. This CDR3 has 16 residues. The CDR3 protein is CASSPQNPQANYGYTF. The CDR3 DNA follows: TGTGCCAGCTCACCTCAGAATCCCCAAGCTAACTATGGCTACACCTTC.

The rearrangement joins TRBV15 to TRBJ1-4; D is unresolved. Germline V gene sequence: CDR1 LNHNV, CDR2 YYDKDF (reference sequence). The CDR3 consists of 15 residues. The V gene lost 1 base and the J gene lost 4 bases, with 10 bases spanning the gap. The DNA for the CDR3 is TGTGCCACCAGCAGAGTCGGGAACCTTAATGAAAAACTGTTTTTT. Its protein is CATSRVGNLNEKLFF. The complete variable domain, with remaining parts taken from reference TRBV15 and TRBJ1-4, reads DAMVIQNPRYQVTQFGKPVTLSCSQTLNHNVMYWYQQKSSQAPKLLFHYYDKDFNNEADTPDNFQSRRPNTSFCFLDIRSPGLGDTAMYLCATSRVGNLNEKLFFGSGTQLSVL.

This chain links TRBV19 with TRBJ2-5, with unresolved D. Trimming removed 5 bases at V and 0 bases at J, with 7 bases between. Germline CDR1 is LNHDA and CDR2 is SQIVND (reference sequence). The CDR3 spans 13 residues. The CDR3 region is CASSGPYQETQYF. For the CDR3, the DNA is TGTGCCAGTAGTGGCCCGTACCAAGAGACCCAGTACTTC.

The CDR3 loop reads CAISKGAWYGYTF. CDR3 DNA sequence: TGTGCCATCAGCAAGGGGGCGTGGTATGGCTACACCTTC. The V gene is TRBV10-3, the J gene TRBJ1-2, with 7 bases matching TRBD1. The trim removed 6 bases at V and 5 bases at J, leaving 6 bases unmatched. The CDR3 is made up of 13 amino acids. Germline loops: CDR1 ENHRY, CDR2 SYGVKD.

The chain joins TRBV28 to TRBJ1-6; D unresolved. The germline V gene encodes CDR1 MDHEN and CDR2 SYDVKM. The V end was cut by 4 bases, the J end by 7 bases, with 5 bases between. This CDR3 is 12 amino acids long. The CDR3 region is CASSSPNSPLHF. As DNA, the CDR3 is TGTGCCAGCAGTTCTCCCAATTCACCCCTCCACTTT.

J is TRBJ2-7 and V is TRBV4-1; the match to TRBD1 covers 9 bases. The CDR3 loop spans 15 amino acids. The junction had 3 bases not matched to a gene; V was cut back by 1 base and J by 2 bases. Germline loops: CDR1 MGHRA, CDR2 YSYEKL. CDR3 amino acids: CASSQAGTGPYEQYF. The CDR3 DNA sequence: TGCGCCAGCAGCCAAGCCGGGACAGGGCCCTACGAGCAGTACTTC.

The chain uses TRBV11-2 and TRBJ2-7, with D possibly matching TRBD2 (5 bases). This CDR3 is 16 amino acids long. Germline V CDR1 and CDR2: SGHAT, FQNNGV. The V end lost 3 bases, the J end lost 3 bases, and 18 bases lay between the germline ends. The CDR3 spells CASSLGFPGEGYEQYF. The CDR3 DNA follows: TGTGCCAGCAGCTTGGGATTCCCCGGGGAAGGCTACGAGCAGTACTTC.

The chain recombines TRBV12-3 or TRBV12-4 with TRBJ1-3; D may be TRBD1 (5 bases). The V end was cut by 6 bases, the J end by 5 bases, with 11 bases between. The CDR3 consists of 13 residues. The CDR3 loop is CASSSGIRNTIYF. The DNA of the CDR3 is TGTGCCAGCAGCTCAGGGATCAGAAACACCATATATTTT.

The chain recombines TRBV28 with TRBJ1-1; maybe TRBD1 (5 bases). Germline CDR1 reads MDHEN; CDR2 reads SYDVKM. The germline V and J ends were trimmed by 6 bases and 9 bases, with 11 bases remaining between them. This CDR3 has 11 residues. The CDR3 nucleotides read TGTGCCAGCAGATATGGGGGGAAAGCTTTCTTT. Translating gives CASRYGGKAFF.

V gene TRBV6-5 combines with J gene TRBJ2-1; D is possibly TRBD2 (6 bases). CDR1 is MNHEY and CDR2 is SVGAGI in the germline V gene. Between the trimmed V and J ends, which lost 2 bases and 9 bases, there was a span of 14 bases. The CDR3 has 14 amino acids. Here the CDR3 reads CASSYGTFTGEQFF. In DNA form, the CDR3 reads TGTGCCAGCAGTTACGGGACTTTCACGGGTGAGCAGTTCTTC.

The V and J genes are TRBV13 and TRBJ2-2, with TRBD2 matching 8 bases. The trim removed 0 bases at V and 0 bases at J, leaving 3 bases unmatched. The CDR3 runs to 17 residues. CDR1 is PRHDT and CDR2 is FYEKMQ in the germline V gene (reference sequence). CDR3: CASSLGQAGANTGELFF. The CDR3 nucleotides are TGTGCCAGCAGCTTAGGTCAAGCGGGAGCGAACACCGGGGAGCTGTTTTTT.

The chain links TRBV4-1 to TRBJ2-3, with 9 bases matching TRBD1. The CDR3 contains 16 residues. Germline V gene sequence: CDR1 MGHRA, CDR2 YSYEKL. The ends lost 4 bases at V and 3 bases at J; junction bases unmatched: 8. CDR3 coding DNA: TGCGCCAGCAGCCGCCAACAGGGGGCGGGAACAGATACGCAGTATTTT. Its translation: CASSRQQGAGTDTQYF.

The chain employs TRBV27 and TRBJ2-3; 10 positions match TRBD2. This CDR3 has 15 amino acids. With 3 bases clipped from V and 4 bases from J, the junction kept 4 bases outside the gene matches. Germline assignment: CDR1 MNHEY and CDR2 SMNVEV (reference sequence). In DNA form, the CDR3 reads TGTGCCAGCAGTTTGGTTAGCGGGAGGCCAGATACGCAGTATTTT. Its protein is CASSLVSGRPDTQYF.

V gene TRBV6-4 combines with J gene TRBJ1-5; D unresolved. The CDR3 is 13 amino acids. V lost 3 bases and J 3 bases, leaving 6 bases between the germline ends. The germline gives CDR1 MRHNA, CDR2 SNTAGT. The CDR3 spells CASSEAHNQPQHF. The CDR3 DNA reads TGTGCCAGCAGTGAAGCCCACAATCAGCCCCAGCATTTT.

The chain links TRBV5-1 to TRBJ1-1, with D uncertain. Germline V CDR1 and CDR2: SGHRS, YFSETQ. V was clipped by 7 bases and J by 1 base, with 11 bases between them. This CDR3 contains 13 residues. This CDR3 reads CASGQFTNTEAFF. The CDR3 DNA follows: TGCGCCAGCGGGCAATTTACGAACACTGAAGCTTTCTTT.

The V gene is TRBV3-1 (or the pseudogene TRBV3-2), the J gene TRBJ2-1; D possibly corresponds to TRBD2 (6 bases). CDR1 is LGHDT and CDR2 is YNNKEL in the germline V gene (reference sequence). The V gene lost 6 bases and the J gene lost 10 bases, with 10 bases spanning the gap. The CDR3 runs 11 residues. The CDR3 region has the DNA TGTGCCAGCAGGGGGGGTTACGAGCAGTTCTTC. Residues: CASRGGYEQFF.